Shown below are 20 T cell receptor beta chains from a single sample sequenced in a study of shared clonotypes between healthy human individuals. Naive CD8 cells comprised CD45RO-negative, CCR7-positively selected cells, excluding terminally differentiated effector memory CD45RA+ cells. Libraries were prepared by immunoSEQ multiplex PCR; TCRdb keeps only in-frame clonotypes and omits some of them. Among about 680,000 clones listed, around 90% were seen once. The sample was naive CD8+ T cells sorted from blood. The origin of the receptors is a man in his thirties or forties in good health.

The chain uses TRBV7-9 and TRBJ2-7, with a possible D match to TRBD2 (6 bases). V lost 6 bases to trimming and J lost 3 bases, with 18 bases between them. The CDR3 has 15 residues. CDR1 SEHNR and CDR2 FQNEAQ come from the germline V gene (reference sequence). The CDR3 nucleotides read TGTGCCAGCAGGGATACAGGAGGGCCAAACTACGAGCAGTACTTC. Residues: CASRDTGGPNYEQYF.

V gene TRBV27 combines with J gene TRBJ2-7; D ambiguous. V lost 4 bases and J lost 0, with 10 bases in between. Germline values: CDR1 MNHEY, CDR2 SMNVEV (reference sequence). CDR3 length: 14 amino acids. The DNA for the CDR3 is TGTGCCAGCAGTTCCTGGACGAGCTCCTACGAGCAGTACTTC. Protein: CASSSWTSSYEQYF.

The chain uses TRBV5-1 and TRBJ1-1; unclear D gene. CDR1 is SGHRS, CDR2 YFSETQ, per germline. The V end lost 5 bases, the J end lost 1 base, and 9 bases lay between the germline ends. The CDR3 extends over 13 amino acids. DNA for the CDR3: TGCGCCAGCAGTGACGGCGGGAACACTGAAGCTTTCTTT. Translation: CASSDGGNTEAFF.

This clone was recorded only once. The rearrangement uses TRBV27 and TRBJ2-5, with D possibly matching TRBD2 (7 bases). From germline, CDR1 is MNHEY and CDR2 SMNVEV (reference sequence). This CDR3 is 14 amino acids long. Between the trimmed V and J ends, which lost 0 bases and 6 bases, there was a span of 11 bases. The CDR3 DNA reads as TGTGCCAGCAGTTTATCGGGAGGGACAAAGACCCAGTACTTC. Encoded protein: CASSLSGGTKTQYF.

The CDR3 DNA is TGCGCCAGCAGTCGGTTTTCCTTAAACAGGGTCTACAAAAACATTCAGTACTTC. Translating it yields CASSRFSLNRVYKNIQYF. This chain joins TRBV23-1 and TRBJ2-4; D is possibly TRBD1 (6 bases). TRBV23-1 falls under the ORF class, with uncertain function. The CDR3 length is 18 residues. V was cut by 4 bases and J by 3 bases, with 22 bases left in between.

The chain couples TRBV6-5 to TRBJ2-7, with 7 positions matching TRBD1. The V gene's germline CDR1 is MNHEY and CDR2 SVGAGI. The CDR3 extends over 13 amino acids. Trimming removed 7 bases from V and 4 bases from J; junction bases left unmatched: 7. The CDR3 DNA sequence: TGTGCCAGCACCCCGACAGGGAATTACGAGCAGTACTTC. It codes for CASTPTGNYEQYF.

This chain connects TRBV9 to TRBJ2-7; weak D call: TRBD2 (6 bases). Germline V lookup: CDR1 SGDLS, CDR2 YYNGEE. The V gene lost 4 bases and the J gene lost 4 bases, with 15 bases spanning the gap. This CDR3 has 14 amino acids. The CDR3 region is CASSSSHGGYEQYF. The CDR3 bases are TGTGCCAGCAGCTCCAGTCACGGGGGTTACGAGCAGTACTTC.

V gene TRBV18 combines with J gene TRBJ2-1, with TRBD2 matching 7 bases. The CDR3 spans 13 residues. The ends lost 2 bases at V and 8 bases at J; junction bases unmatched: 3. Germline V CDR1 and CDR2: KGHSH, LQKENI. CDR3 loop: CASSPGRVDEQFF. The CDR3, as DNA: TGTGCCAGCTCACCAGGGAGGGTTGATGAGCAGTTCTTC.

The CDR3 coding sequence is TGTGCCAGCGGGCCTAGCGGAATTAATGAGCAGTTCTTC. The encoded protein is CASGPSGINEQFF. V gene TRBV27 combines with J gene TRBJ2-1; 7 bases map to TRBD2. The germline CDR1 and CDR2 sequences are MNHEY and SMNVEV (reference sequence). The trim removed 8 bases at V and 7 bases at J, leaving 8 bases unmatched. The CDR3 has 13 amino acids.

V is TRBV29-1 and J is TRBJ1-5; a weak D match, TRBD1 (6 bases). V gave up 4 bases and J gave up 1 base, with 11 bases separating them. CDR1 and CDR2 from the germline V gene are SQVTM and ANQGSEA. This CDR3 has 14 amino acids. The CDR3 here is CSVGRGGSNQPQHF. The CDR3 DNA follows: TGCAGCGTTGGCCGAGGGGGAAGCAATCAGCCCCAGCATTTT.

The rearrangement uses TRBV27 and TRBJ2-7; 9 nucleotides align to TRBD2. The CDR3 extends over 15 amino acids. Germline-derived CDR1 and CDR2 are MNHEY and SMNVEV (reference sequence). The trim removed 6 bases at V and 4 bases at J, leaving 10 bases unmatched. CDR3 region: CASSSGLATDYEQYF. The CDR3 coding sequence is TGTGCCAGCAGCTCCGGACTAGCGACTGATTACGAGCAGTACTTC.

Remarks on this clone: Within the sample, other DNA sequences also encode this same CDR3. This chain links TRBV6-5 with TRBJ2-2; D gene uncertain. The V and J ends lost 3 bases and 7 bases respectively, with 6 bases between them. Germline lookup yields CDR1 MNHEY and CDR2 SVGAGI. The CDR3 is 12 amino acids. As DNA, the CDR3 is TGTGCCAGCAGTTATCCCAGCGGGGAGCTGTTTTTT. This sequence encodes CASSYPSGELFF.

The J gene is TRBJ2-7, the V gene TRBV18, with D maybe TRBD2 (6 bases). CDR1 KGHSH and CDR2 LQKENI come from the germline V gene. The V gene lost 8 bases and the J gene lost 5 bases, with 10 bases spanning the gap. This CDR3 has 11 residues. DNA for the CDR3: TGTGCCAGCGGGGGAGGACACGAGCAGTACTTC. It yields the protein CASGGGHEQYF.

The chain carries TRBV30 and TRBJ2-7; D might be TRBD1 (6 bases). Germline CDR1 and CDR2: GTSNPN and SVGIG (reference sequence). This CDR3 is built from 14 residues. V dropped 0 bases and J dropped 2 bases, with 11 bases sitting between them. The CDR3: CAWSVADRPYEQYF. The CDR3 nucleotides read TGTGCCTGGAGTGTAGCGGACAGACCCTACGAGCAGTACTTC. The full variable domain, with the rest looked up from reference TRBV30 and TRBJ2-7, is SQTIHQWPATLVQPVGSPLSLECTVEGTSNPNLYWYRQAAGRGLQLLFYSVGIGQISSEVPQNLSASRPQDRQFILSSKKLLLSDSGFYLCAWSVADRPYEQYFGPGTRLTVT.

CDR3: CASSQSRTGELFF. The DNA for the CDR3 is TGCGCCAGCAGCCAATCCCGGACCGGGGAGCTGTTTTTT. This chain joins TRBV4-1 and TRBJ2-2; D remains unclear. V was shortened by 2 bases and J by 5 bases, with 6 bases between the two germline ends. Germline V gene sequence: CDR1 MGHRA, CDR2 YSYEKL. This CDR3 region has 13 residues.

In this sample, this clone turned up once. The rearrangement links TRBV29-1 to TRBJ2-7; 9 bases agree with TRBD1. The germline gives CDR1 SQVTM, CDR2 ANQGSEA. V lost 6 bases to trimming and J lost 6 bases; unmatched junction nucleotides: 9. The CDR3 sequence is 13 residues long. The CDR3 DNA sequence: TGCAGCGTAGGGACAGGGAATAAATTCGAGCAGTACTTC. It is translated as CSVGTGNKFEQYF.

The V gene is TRBV19, the J gene TRBJ2-1; D is uncertain. V was clipped by 6 bases and J by 1 base, with 7 bases between them. Germline V CDR1 and CDR2: LNHDA, SQIVND (reference sequence). CDR3 size: 13 residues. The CDR3 is CASRPRSYNEQFF. CDR3 in DNA: TGTGCCAGTAGACCGAGATCCTACAATGAGCAGTTCTTC.

The count of this clone is one. The rearrangement links TRBV7-9 to TRBJ2-3; TRBD2 matches at 8 bases. Germline V gene lookup returns CDR1 SEHNR and CDR2 FQNEAQ (reference sequence). The CDR3 has 16 amino acids. V trimming: 5 bases; J trimming: 3 bases; junction bases outside the gene matches: 10. CDR3 sequence reads: CASSLSGTRATDTQYF. The CDR3 DNA reads TGTGCCAGCAGCCTATCCGGGACTAGGGCTACAGATACGCAGTATTTT.

This chain joins TRBV27 and TRBJ2-7; D is unclear. The V gene's germline CDR1 is MNHEY and CDR2 SMNVEV (reference sequence). Deletions cut 2 bases from V and 2 bases from J, with 10 bases between. CDR3 size: 14 residues. The CDR3 spells CASSLLDRPYEQYF. CDR3 coding DNA: TGTGCCAGCAGTTTACTAGACCGACCCTACGAGCAGTACTTC.

The chain employs TRBV7-6 and TRBJ1-4; D may be TRBD1 (6 bases). V lost 2 bases to trimming and J lost 6 bases, with 10 bases between them. This CDR3 contains 14 residues. CDR1 and CDR2 (germline): SGHVS, FNYEAQ. CDR3 region: CASSLYGGDEKLFF. For the CDR3, the DNA is TGTGCCAGCAGCTTATATGGGGGCGATGAAAAACTGTTTTTT.